One sample yielded the 26 T cell receptor beta chains listed below, sequenced in a study of glioma-infiltrating T cells. Amplification of TCR alpha and beta CDR3 regions from RNA used iRepertoire nested multiplex PCR. MiXCR, applied by TCRdb to the multiplex PCR reads, yields one record per CDR3 protein. The top ten clones hold over 15% of a sample with about 140,000 distinct CDR3 sequences, 39% of them seen once. Sequenced input: glioma tissue, nonneoplastic brain tissue, or PBMCs (not recorded which). Every receptor here comes from a human donor with low-grade glioma or glioblastoma, undergoing nonglioma brain surgery, or in good health (not recorded which).

The chain carries TRBV18 and TRBJ1-2; D unresolved. Trimming cost V 3 bases and J 6 bases, with 20 bases left between them. The CDR3 covers 16 residues. Germline V CDR1 and CDR2: KGHSH, LQKENI. CDR3 protein: CASSPARRLDGDGYTF. CDR3 nucleotides: TGTGCCAGCTCACCCGCGCGCAGGCTAGACGGTGATGGCTACACCTTC. Full variable domain (missing parts from reference TRBV18 and TRBJ1-2): NAGVMQNPRHLVRRRGQEARLRCSPMKGHSHVYWYRQLPEEGLKFMVYLQKENIIDESGMPKERFSAEFPKEGPSILRIQQVVRGDSAAYFCASSPARRLDGDGYTFGSGTRLTVV.

Ten or more counts support this clonotype. The CDR3 loop is CASSRTAYEQYF. CDR3 sequence (DNA): TGTGCCAGCAGTAGAACAGCCTACGAGCAGTACTTC. The rearrangement joins TRBV6-2 or TRBV6-3 to TRBJ2-7; no reliable D call. Germline V CDR1 and CDR2: MNHEY, SVGEGT. This CDR3 spans 12 amino acids. V lost 5 bases, J lost 2 bases, and 7 bases lay in between.

V is TRBV18 and J is TRBJ1-1; D unresolved. The CDR3 runs to 11 residues. Germline V gene sequence: CDR1 KGHSH, CDR2 LQKENI. V shed 5 bases and J shed 3 bases, with 4 bases lying between them. In DNA, the CDR3 is TGTGCCAGCTCAATGGACACTGAAGCTTTCTTT. Translating gives CASSMDTEAFF.

This clonotype was seen a few times. The J gene is TRBJ1-2, the V gene TRBV7-2; no clear D gene. Trimming cost V 4 bases and J 0 bases, with 12 bases left between them. The CDR3 sequence is 15 residues long. Germline V CDR1 and CDR2: SGHTA, FQGNSA. DNA of the CDR3: TGTGCCAGCAGCTCCCGGGCCCGCGCTAACTATGGCTACACCTTC. Translation gives CASSSRARANYGYTF.

This chain connects TRBV11-2 to TRBJ1-2, with TRBD1 matching 7 bases. Trimming at V came to 1 base and at J to 7 bases, leaving 3 bases not matched to a gene. Germline V lookup: CDR1 SGHAT, CDR2 FQNNGV. The CDR3 extends over 13 amino acids. The CDR3 spells CASSLGGGSGYTF. CDR3 nucleotides: TGTGCCAGCAGCTTAGGAGGGGGCTCTGGCTACACCTTC.

The chain recombines TRBV6-1 with TRBJ2-3, with 9 bases matching TRBD2. Germline CDR1 MNHNS, CDR2 SASEGT. J gave up 4 bases and V 1 base, and 3 bases lay outside the gene matches. The CDR3 is made up of 15 amino acids. The CDR3 spells CASSEGLAGSDTQYF. The CDR3 nucleotides read TGTGCCAGCAGTGAAGGGCTAGCGGGATCAGATACGCAGTATTTT.

This chain links TRBV5-5 with TRBJ1-1, with D unclear. Looked up from germline, CDR1 is SGHKS and CDR2 is YYEKEE (reference sequence). The CDR3 is 15 amino acids. V was clipped by 1 base and J by 4 bases, with 14 bases between them. The CDR3 is CASSLYAGSGTEAFF. CDR3 nucleotides: TGTGCCAGCAGCTTGTACGCGGGAAGCGGCACTGAAGCTTTCTTT.

This clonotype has more than one count but fewer than ten. This chain links TRBV20-1 with TRBJ2-3; possible D gene TRBD2, 6 bases. CDR3 length equals 13 residues. V dropped 7 bases and J dropped 2 bases, with 13 bases sitting between them. The germline gives CDR1 DFQATT, CDR2 SNEGSKA (reference sequence). CDR3 nucleotides: TGCAGTGTCCCCGGGAGTTACACAGATACGCAGTATTTT. Its protein is CSVPGSYTDTQYF.

Only a few counts were recorded for this clonotype. This rearrangement joins TRBV27 to TRBJ1-1; D remains ambiguous. This CDR3 region has 14 residues. The V end lost 2 bases, the J end lost 1 base, and 8 bases lay between the germline ends. The V gene's germline CDR1 is MNHEY and CDR2 SMNVEV (reference sequence). As DNA, the CDR3 is TGTGCCAGCAGTTTAGCCGGGAGGAACACTGAAGCTTTCTTT. As protein: CASSLAGRNTEAFF.

The chain is built from TRBV29-1 and TRBJ2-7; D perhaps matches TRBD2 (6 bases). The CDR3 totals 15 residues. Per the germline V gene, CDR1 is SQVTM and CDR2 is ANQGSEA. V lost 3 bases, J lost 7 bases, and 22 bases lay in between. DNA for the CDR3: TGCAGCGTTGAGTTGGTAGCGGTCTCCTACAATGAGCAGTACTTC. It specifies CSVELVAVSYNEQYF.

In its sample, this clonotype was seen a few times. The chain uses TRBV4-1 and TRBJ1-1, with TRBD1 as a possible D gene (6 bases). The CDR3 has 16 amino acids. CDR1 and CDR2 from the germline V gene are MGHRA and YSYEKL. Trimming pared 4 bases from V and 1 base from J, leaving 16 bases between. The CDR3: CASSPHLPRGNTEAFF. CDR3 DNA sequence: TGCGCCAGCAGCCCACACCTGCCCAGGGGGAACACTGAAGCTTTCTTT.

The table lists this clonotype with a few counts. The V and J genes are TRBV6-1 and TRBJ2-7, with D possibly being TRBD1 (5 bases). Germline CDR1 is MNHNS and CDR2 is SASEGT. The V gene lost 5 bases and the J gene lost 3 bases, with 11 bases spanning the gap. The length of the CDR3 is 13 residues. Written as DNA, the CDR3 is TGTGCCAGCAGTAAAGACAGTTTCTACGAGCAGTACTTC. The encoded protein is CASSKDSFYEQYF.

The rearrangement uses TRBV29-1 and TRBJ1-2; a weak D match, TRBD1 (6 bases). The CDR3 totals 14 residues. Germline-derived CDR1 and CDR2 are SQVTM and ANQGSEA. The germline V and J ends were trimmed by 6 bases and 1 base, with 15 bases remaining between them. The CDR3 coding sequence is TGCAGCGTCGCCAACAGGGCACTTAACTATGGCTACACCTTC. Residues: CSVANRALNYGYTF. The full variable domain, with the rest looked up from reference TRBV29-1 and TRBJ1-2, is SAVISQKPSRDICQRGTSLTIQCQVDSQVTMMFWYRQQPGQSLTLIATANQGSEATYESGFVIDKFPISRPNLTFSTLTVSNMSPEDSSIYLCSVANRALNYGYTFGSGTRLTVV.

This clonotype was seen ten or more times. This clone may be a read error of a much larger clone one base away. This chain connects TRBV11-1 to TRBJ2-1, with 10 bases identical to TRBD2. This CDR3 comprises 15 residues. J was trimmed by 3 bases and V by 5 bases; bases with no gene match: 4. Germline CDR1 SGHAT, CDR2 FQDESV (reference sequence). CDR3 sequence reads: CASSTLAGVYNEQFF. The CDR3 DNA reads TGTGCCAGCAGCACCCTAGCGGGAGTCTACAATGAGCAGTTCTTC.

The chain couples TRBV6-1 to TRBJ1-5; D is unresolved. V shed 6 bases and J shed 4 bases, with 16 bases lying between them. The V gene's germline CDR1 is MNHNS and CDR2 SASEGT. CDR3 length equals 15 residues. The CDR3 is CASRQTRIGNQPQHF. Here the CDR3 DNA reads TGTGCCAGCAGACAGACCCGGATAGGGAATCAGCCCCAGCATTTT.

This clonotype was seen a few times. The chain recombines TRBV6-1 with TRBJ2-5, with a tentative D call TRBD2 (5 bases). This CDR3 comprises 15 residues. Germline-derived CDR1 and CDR2 are MNHNS and SASEGT. Trimming took 6 bases from V and 3 from J, leaving 17 bases between them. CDR3: CASSPSSGEKETQYF. The CDR3 DNA reads TGTGCCAGCAGCCCTAGTTCCGGGGAGAAAGAGACCCAGTACTTC.

The chain joins TRBV20-1 to TRBJ2-7; D is uncertain. The closer fit of TRBJ2-5 to the DNA end suggests the J call may be wrong. Per germline, CDR1 DFQATT and CDR2 SNEGSKA (reference sequence). This CDR3 comprises 12 residues. This CDR3 reads CSASPIQETQYF. Written as DNA, the CDR3 is TGCAGTGCCAGTCCTATCCAAGAGACCCAGTACTTC.

This clonotype has more than one count but fewer than ten. V and J are TRBV6-1 and TRBJ1-1; 7 positions match TRBD1. Germline loops: CDR1 MNHNS, CDR2 SASEGT. The V gene end was trimmed by 10 bases and the J gene end by 2 bases; junction bases not matched to a gene: 10. There are 14 residues in the CDR3. CDR3 region: CATQLHRGNTEAFF. CDR3 DNA: TGTGCCACCCAACTACACAGGGGTAACACTGAAGCTTTCTTT.

This clonotype was counted between two and nine times. This chain connects TRBV12-3 or TRBV12-4 to TRBJ1-5; D may be TRBD1 (5 bases). V was clipped by 3 bases and J by 0 bases, with 12 bases between them. The CDR3 extends over 16 amino acids. DNA for the CDR3: TGTGCCAGCAGTTTTCGGGGACCCGATAGCAATCAGCCCCAGCATTTT. It is translated as CASSFRGPDSNQPQHF.

Comment on this clonotype: Since a much larger clone is just one base distant, this may be a read error. Here the CDR3 DNA reads TGTGCCAGCAGTTTACCCCGGGAGCTGAGTGAGCAGTTCTTC. It encodes CASSLPRELSEQFF. The rearrangement joins TRBV28 to TRBJ2-1, with TRBD2 as a possible D gene (6 bases). The CDR3 covers 14 residues. Trimming removed 2 bases from V and 9 bases from J, with 14 bases in between. The germline V gene encodes CDR1 MDHEN and CDR2 SYDVKM.

This clonotype was seen more than once but under ten times. The chain links TRBV6-1 to TRBJ2-1, with D maybe TRBD2 (6 bases). Germline V gene lookup returns CDR1 MNHNS and CDR2 SASEGT. V was trimmed by 6 bases and J by 6 bases, leaving 9 bases between them. CDR3 length: 12 amino acids. The CDR3 DNA reads as TGTGCCAGCAGGGGACTGGGCAATGAGCAGTTCTTC. Protein sequence: CASRGLGNEQFF.

This clonotype was counted between two and nine times. The gene calls are TRBV12-3 or TRBV12-4 and TRBJ2-5, with TRBD2 as a possible D gene (5 bases). The V end was cut by 1 base, the J end by 5 bases, with 8 bases between. This CDR3 has 13 amino acids. CDR3 DNA: TGTGCCAGCAGTTTAGTCGGGATCGAGACCCAGTACTTC. As protein: CASSLVGIETQYF.

This chain links TRBV6-6 with TRBJ2-2; D is perhaps TRBD1 or TRBD2 (5 bases each). The CDR3 is 16 residues long. V was pared by 5 bases and J by 1 base, with 14 bases between. Germline V CDR1 and CDR2: MNHNY, SVGAGI (reference sequence). DNA of the CDR3: TGTGCCAGCAGTGATTCGGGACGGCAGAACACCGGGGAGCTGTTTTTT. Translated, it gives CASSDSGRQNTGELFF.

The rearrangement uses TRBV28 and TRBJ1-2; D gene ambiguous. The CDR3 length is 13 residues. Trimming removed 9 bases from V and 7 bases from J, with 18 bases in between. Germline V gene data show CDR1 as MDHEN and CDR2 as SYDVKM. This CDR3 reads CASLGEMRSGYTF. CDR3 DNA sequence: TGTGCCAGTCTAGGCGAAATGAGGAGTGGCTACACCTTC.

This clonotype was counted once. The CDR3 here is CASLTSFGSYNEQFF. The CDR3 bases are TGTGCCAGCTTAACTAGCTTTGGGTCCTACAATGAGCAGTTCTTC. The rearrangement joins TRBV7-3 to TRBJ2-1, with D possibly being TRBD2 (6 bases). This CDR3 contains 15 residues. The germline CDR1 and CDR2 sequences are SGHTA and FQGTGA. V lost 8 bases, J lost 1 base, and 15 bases lay in between.

The chain employs TRBV4-2 and TRBJ2-3; D is possibly TRBD2 (6 bases). Trimming took 5 bases from V and 2 from J, leaving 14 bases between them. CDR3 length equals 15 residues. Germline V CDR1 and CDR2: LGHNA, YNFKEQ. Here the CDR3 reads CASSSGRGDTDTQYF. In DNA, the CDR3 is TGTGCCAGCAGCTCCGGGAGAGGAGACACAGATACGCAGTATTTT.